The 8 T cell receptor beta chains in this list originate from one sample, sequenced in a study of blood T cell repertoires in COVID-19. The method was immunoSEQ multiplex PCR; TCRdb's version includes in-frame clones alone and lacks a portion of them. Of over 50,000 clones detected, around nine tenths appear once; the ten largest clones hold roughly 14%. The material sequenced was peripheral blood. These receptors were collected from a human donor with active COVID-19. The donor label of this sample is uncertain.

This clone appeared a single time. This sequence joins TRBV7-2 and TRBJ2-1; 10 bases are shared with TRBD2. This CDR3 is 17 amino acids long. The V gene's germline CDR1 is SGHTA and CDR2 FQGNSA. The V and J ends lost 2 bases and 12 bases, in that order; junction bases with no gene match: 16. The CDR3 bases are TGTGCCAGCAGCTTAAAGGGGCTGGCTAGCGGGGGAGAGGGGCAGTTCTTC. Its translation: CASSLKGLASGGEGQFF. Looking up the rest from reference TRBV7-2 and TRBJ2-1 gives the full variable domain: GAGVSQSPSNKVTEKGKDVELRCDPISGHTALYWYRQSLGQGLEFLIYFQGNSAPDKSGLPSDRFSAERTGGSVSTLTIQRTQQEDSAVYLCASSLKGLASGGEGQFFGPGTRLTVL.

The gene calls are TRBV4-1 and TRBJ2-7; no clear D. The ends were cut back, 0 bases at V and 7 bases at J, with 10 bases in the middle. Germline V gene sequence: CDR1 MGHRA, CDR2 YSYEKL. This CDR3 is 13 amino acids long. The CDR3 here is CASSQDAGLEQYV. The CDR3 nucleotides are TGCGCCAGCAGCCAAGATGCCGGGTTAGAGCAGTACGTC.

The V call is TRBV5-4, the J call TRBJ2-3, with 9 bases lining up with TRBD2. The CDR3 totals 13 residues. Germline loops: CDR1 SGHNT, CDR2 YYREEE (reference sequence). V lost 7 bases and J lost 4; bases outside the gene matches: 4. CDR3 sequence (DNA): TGTGCCAGCTCCTTAGCGGGAGCAGATACGCAGTATTTT. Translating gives CASSLAGADTQYF. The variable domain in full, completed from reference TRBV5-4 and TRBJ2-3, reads ETGVTQSPTHLIKTRGQQVTLRCSSQSGHNTVSWYQQALGQGPQFIFQYYREEENGRGNFPPRFSGLQFPNYSSELNVNALELDDSALYLCASSLAGADTQYFGPGTRLTVL.

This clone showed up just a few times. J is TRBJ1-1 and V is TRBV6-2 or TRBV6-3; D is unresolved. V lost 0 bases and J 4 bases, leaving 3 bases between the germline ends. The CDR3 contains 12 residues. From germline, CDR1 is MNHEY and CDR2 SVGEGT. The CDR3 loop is CASSYSATEAFF. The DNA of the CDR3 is TGTGCCAGCAGTTACTCAGCCACTGAAGCTTTCTTT.

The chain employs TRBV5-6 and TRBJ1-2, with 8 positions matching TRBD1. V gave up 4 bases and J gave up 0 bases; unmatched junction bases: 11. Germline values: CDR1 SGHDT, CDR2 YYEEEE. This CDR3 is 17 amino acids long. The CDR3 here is CASSIAGGLEANYGYTF. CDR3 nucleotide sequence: TGTGCCAGCAGCATAGCAGGGGGCTTAGAAGCTAACTATGGCTACACCTTC.

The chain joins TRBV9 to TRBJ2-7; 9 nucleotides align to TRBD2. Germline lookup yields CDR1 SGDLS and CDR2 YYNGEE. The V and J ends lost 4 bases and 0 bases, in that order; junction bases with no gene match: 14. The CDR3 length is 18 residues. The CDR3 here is CASSSEPSGGPNSYEQYV. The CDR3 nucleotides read TGTGCCAGCAGCTCCGAACCCAGCGGGGGGCCTAACTCCTACGAGCAGTACGTC.

The DNA for the CDR3 is TGCGCCAGCAGCTTGGCGGGGACTAGCGGCTACGAGCAGTACTTC. Amino acids: CASSLAGTSGYEQYF. The J gene is TRBJ2-7, the V gene TRBV5-1; 11 bases are shared with TRBD2. The CDR3 loop spans 15 amino acids. Germline CDR1 reads SGHRS; CDR2 reads YFSETQ. V shed 0 bases and J 3 bases; nucleotides not matched to a gene: 2.

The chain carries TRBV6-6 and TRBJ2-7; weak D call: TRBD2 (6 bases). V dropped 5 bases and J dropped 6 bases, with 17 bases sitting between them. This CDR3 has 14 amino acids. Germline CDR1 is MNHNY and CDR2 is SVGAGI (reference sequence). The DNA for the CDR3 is TGTGCCAGCAGTCTAAGGGACTCCTCGGGCGAGCAGTACGTC. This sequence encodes CASSLRDSSGEQYV.